This T cell receptor beta chain came from a study of T cells after yellow fever vaccination. The V gene end was trimmed by 6 bases and the J gene end by 0 bases; junction bases not matched to a gene: 7. This CDR3 is 16 amino acids long. At least ten counts were recorded for this clonotype. The antigen is unknown. Notes on the study in general: Reappearance after the booster was observed for most primary-vaccination clones (around 96% CD4, about 90% CD8). By day 5 rather than day 15, the secondary response had peaked, though it was weaker.

TCRdb recomputed calls from the 5' RACE reads with MiXCR, one row per CDR3 protein. Of around 180,000 distinct CDR3 sequences in the sample, approximately 6.2% were seen once. The chain joins TRBV12-3 or TRBV12-4 to TRBJ1-1, with 10 bases identical to TRBD1. This receptor was identified in a man aged 18 to 29 who received the YFV17D yellow fever vaccine. The sequencing used CD4+ T cells sorted from PBMCs, collected on the day of the first yellow fever vaccination. CDR3 sequence reads: CASSLDRGLMNTEAFF. CDR3 nucleotides: TGTGCCAGCAGCCTCGACAGGGGGCTCATGAACACTGAAGCTTTCTTT.